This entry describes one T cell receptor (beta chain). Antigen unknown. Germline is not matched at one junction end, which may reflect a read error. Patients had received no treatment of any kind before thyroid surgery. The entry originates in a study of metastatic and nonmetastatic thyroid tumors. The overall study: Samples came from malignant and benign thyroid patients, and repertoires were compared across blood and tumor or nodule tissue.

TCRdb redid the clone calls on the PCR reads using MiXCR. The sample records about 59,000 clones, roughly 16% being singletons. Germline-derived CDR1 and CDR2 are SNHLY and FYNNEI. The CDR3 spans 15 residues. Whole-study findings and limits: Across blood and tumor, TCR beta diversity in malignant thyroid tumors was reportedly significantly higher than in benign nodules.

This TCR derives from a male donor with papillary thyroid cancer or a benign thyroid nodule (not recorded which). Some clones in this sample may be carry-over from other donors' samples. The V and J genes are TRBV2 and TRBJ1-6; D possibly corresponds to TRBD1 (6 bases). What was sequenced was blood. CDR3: CVSSERTAINSPLHF. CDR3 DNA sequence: TGTGTCAGCAGTGAGAGGACAGCAATTAATTCACCCCTCCACTTT.